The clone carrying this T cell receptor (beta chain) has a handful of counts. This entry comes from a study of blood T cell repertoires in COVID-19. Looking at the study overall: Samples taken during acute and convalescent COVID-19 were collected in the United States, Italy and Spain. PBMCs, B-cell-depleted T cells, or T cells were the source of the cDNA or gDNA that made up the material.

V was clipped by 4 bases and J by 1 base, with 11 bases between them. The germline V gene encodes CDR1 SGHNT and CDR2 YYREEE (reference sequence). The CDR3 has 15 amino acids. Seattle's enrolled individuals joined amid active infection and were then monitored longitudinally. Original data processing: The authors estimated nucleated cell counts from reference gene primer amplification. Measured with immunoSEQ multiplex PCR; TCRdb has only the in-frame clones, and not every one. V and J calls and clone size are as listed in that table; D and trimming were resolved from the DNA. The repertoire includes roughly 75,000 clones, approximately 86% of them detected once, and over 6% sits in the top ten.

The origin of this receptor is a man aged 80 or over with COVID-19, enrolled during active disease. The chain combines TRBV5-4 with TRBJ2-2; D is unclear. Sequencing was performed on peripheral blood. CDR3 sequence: CASSPKSGNTGELFF. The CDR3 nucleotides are TGTGCCAGCAGCCCAAAATCCGGGAACACCGGGGAGCTGTTTTTT.